This T cell receptor beta chain was profiled in a study of neurological immune-mediated disorders. This clonotype was recorded at least ten times. MiXCR was run by TCRdb on the 5' RACE reads, yielding one entry per CDR3 protein. The sample lists about 58,000 distinct CDR3 sequences, 3% to 4% occurring once. Source material was 2 million unsorted PBMCs, stored at -80 °C in RNAlater. CDR1 and CDR2 (germline): SGHRS, YFSETQ. With 1 base removed from V and 0 bases from J, the gap between germline ends came to 14 bases. The CDR3 is made up of 18 amino acids. This sequence was found in a woman aged 60-75 years with multiple sclerosis. The V call is TRBV5-1, the J call TRBJ2-6, with D possibly TRBD1 on 5 matching bases. Sequencing used PBMCs. DNA for the CDR3: TGCGCCAGCAGCTTGTATTCCACAGGAATCTCTGGGGCCAACGTCCTGACTTTC. This codes for CASSLYSTGISGANVLTF.